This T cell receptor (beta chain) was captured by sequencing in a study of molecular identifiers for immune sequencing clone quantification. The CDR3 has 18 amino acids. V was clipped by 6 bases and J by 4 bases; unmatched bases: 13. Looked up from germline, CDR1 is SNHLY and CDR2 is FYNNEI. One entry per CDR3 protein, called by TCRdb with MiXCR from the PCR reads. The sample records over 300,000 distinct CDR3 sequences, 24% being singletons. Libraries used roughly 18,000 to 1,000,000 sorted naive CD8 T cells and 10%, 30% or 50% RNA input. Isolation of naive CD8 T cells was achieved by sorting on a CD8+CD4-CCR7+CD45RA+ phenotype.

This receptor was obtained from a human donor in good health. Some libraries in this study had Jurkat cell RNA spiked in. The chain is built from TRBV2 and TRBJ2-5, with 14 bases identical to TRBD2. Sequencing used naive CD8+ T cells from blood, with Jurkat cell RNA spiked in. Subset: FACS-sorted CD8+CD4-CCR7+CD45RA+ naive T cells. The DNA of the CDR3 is TGTGCCAGCAGCCCGGGACTAGCGGGAGAGGGGTATGCAGAGACCCAGTACTTC. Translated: CASSPGLAGEGYAETQYF.